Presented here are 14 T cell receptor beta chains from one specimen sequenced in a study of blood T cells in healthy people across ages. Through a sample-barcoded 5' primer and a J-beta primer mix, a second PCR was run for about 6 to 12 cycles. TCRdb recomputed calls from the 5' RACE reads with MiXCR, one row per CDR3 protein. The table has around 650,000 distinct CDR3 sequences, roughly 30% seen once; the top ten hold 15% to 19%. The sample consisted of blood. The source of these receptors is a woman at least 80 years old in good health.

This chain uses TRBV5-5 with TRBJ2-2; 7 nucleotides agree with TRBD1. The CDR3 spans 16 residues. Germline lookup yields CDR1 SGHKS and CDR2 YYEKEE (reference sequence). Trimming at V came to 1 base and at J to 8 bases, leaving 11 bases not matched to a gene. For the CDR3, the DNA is TGTGCCAGCAGCTTGTACTTCACAGGGGCCCCGGGGGAGCTGTTTTTT. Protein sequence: CASSLYFTGAPGELFF.

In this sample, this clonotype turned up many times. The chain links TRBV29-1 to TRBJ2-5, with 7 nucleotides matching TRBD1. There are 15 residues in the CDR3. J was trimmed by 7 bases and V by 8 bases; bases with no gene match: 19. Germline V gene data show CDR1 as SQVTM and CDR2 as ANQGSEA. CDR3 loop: CSSIHRDSSSRTQYF. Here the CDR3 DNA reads TGCAGCTCCATCCACCGGGACAGTTCTTCGAGGACCCAGTACTTC.

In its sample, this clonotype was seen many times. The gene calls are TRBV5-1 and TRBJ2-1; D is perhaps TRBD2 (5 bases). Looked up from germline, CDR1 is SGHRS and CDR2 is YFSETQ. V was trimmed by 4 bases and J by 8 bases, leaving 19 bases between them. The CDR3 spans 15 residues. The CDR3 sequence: CASSEVAGREYEQFF. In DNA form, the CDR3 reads TGCGCCAGCAGCGAGGTGGCAGGAAGGGAGTATGAGCAGTTCTTC.

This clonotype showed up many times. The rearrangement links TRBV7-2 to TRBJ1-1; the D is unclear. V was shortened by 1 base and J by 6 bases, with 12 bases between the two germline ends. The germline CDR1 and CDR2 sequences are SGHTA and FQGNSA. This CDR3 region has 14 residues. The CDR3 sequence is CASSLGWERPEAFF. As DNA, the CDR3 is TGTGCCAGCAGCTTAGGTTGGGAACGACCTGAAGCTTTCTTT.

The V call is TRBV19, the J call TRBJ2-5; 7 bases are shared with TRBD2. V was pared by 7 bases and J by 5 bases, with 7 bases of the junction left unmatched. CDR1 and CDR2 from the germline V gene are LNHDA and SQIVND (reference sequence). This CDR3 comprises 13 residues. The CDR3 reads CASTGGGSETQYF. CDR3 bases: TGTGCCAGTACCGGCGGGGGATCGGAGACCCAGTACTTC.

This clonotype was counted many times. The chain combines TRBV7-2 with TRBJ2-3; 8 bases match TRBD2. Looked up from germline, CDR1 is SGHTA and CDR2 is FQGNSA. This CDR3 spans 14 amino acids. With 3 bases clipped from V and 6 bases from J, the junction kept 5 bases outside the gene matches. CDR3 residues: CASSFGSGADTQYF. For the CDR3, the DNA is TGTGCCAGCAGCTTTGGTAGCGGGGCTGATACGCAGTATTTT.

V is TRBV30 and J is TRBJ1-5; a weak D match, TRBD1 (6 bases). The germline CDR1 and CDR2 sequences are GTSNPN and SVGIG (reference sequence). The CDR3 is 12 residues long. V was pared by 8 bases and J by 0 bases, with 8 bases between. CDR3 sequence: CARTVSNQPQHF. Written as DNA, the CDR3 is TGTGCCCGGACAGTTAGCAATCAGCCCCAGCATTTT.

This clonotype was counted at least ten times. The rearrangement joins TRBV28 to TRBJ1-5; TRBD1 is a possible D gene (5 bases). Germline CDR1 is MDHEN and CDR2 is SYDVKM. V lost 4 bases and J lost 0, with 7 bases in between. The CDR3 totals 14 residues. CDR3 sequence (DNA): TGTGCCAGCAGTTCAGGGTATAGCAATCAGCCCCAGCATTTT. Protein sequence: CASSSGYSNQPQHF.

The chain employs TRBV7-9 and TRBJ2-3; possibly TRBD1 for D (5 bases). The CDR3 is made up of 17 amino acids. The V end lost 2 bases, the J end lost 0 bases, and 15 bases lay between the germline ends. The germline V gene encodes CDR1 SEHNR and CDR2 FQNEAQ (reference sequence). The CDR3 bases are TGTGCCAGCAGCTTATTATCGGCAGGGATGAGCACAGATACGCAGTATTTT. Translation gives CASSLLSAGMSTDTQYF.

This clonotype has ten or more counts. In DNA form, the CDR3 reads TGCAGTGCTAGAGAGGACCACCGGAGTACTTCGTACTATGGCTACACCTTC. Translated: CSAREDHRSTSYYGYTF. The chain employs TRBV20-1 and TRBJ1-2; D remains ambiguous. The CDR3 loop spans 17 amino acids. Trimming took 0 bases from V and 3 from J, leaving 20 bases between them. CDR1 DFQATT and CDR2 SNEGSKA come from the germline V gene (reference sequence).

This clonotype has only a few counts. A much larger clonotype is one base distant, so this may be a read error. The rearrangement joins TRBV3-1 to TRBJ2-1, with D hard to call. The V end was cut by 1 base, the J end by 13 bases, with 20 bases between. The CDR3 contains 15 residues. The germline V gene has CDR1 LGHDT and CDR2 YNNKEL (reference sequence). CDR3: CASSQATTRRETQFF. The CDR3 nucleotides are TGTGCCAGCAGCCAAGCTACGACCAGGAGAGAGACCCAGTTCTTC.

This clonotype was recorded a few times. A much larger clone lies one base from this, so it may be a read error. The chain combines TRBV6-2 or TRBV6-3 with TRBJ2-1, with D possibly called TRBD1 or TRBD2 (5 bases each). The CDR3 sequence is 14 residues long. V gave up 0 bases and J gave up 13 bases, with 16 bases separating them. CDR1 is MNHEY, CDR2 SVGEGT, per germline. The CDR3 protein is CASSYSTAPRDQFF. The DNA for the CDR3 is TGTGCCAGCAGTTACTCGACAGCCCCCAGGGACCAGTTCTTC.

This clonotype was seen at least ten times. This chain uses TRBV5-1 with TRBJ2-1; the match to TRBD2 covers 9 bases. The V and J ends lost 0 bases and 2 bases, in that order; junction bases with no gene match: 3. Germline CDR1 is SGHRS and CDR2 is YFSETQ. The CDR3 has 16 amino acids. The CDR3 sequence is CASSLGGGGAYNEQFF. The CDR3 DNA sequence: TGCGCCAGCAGCTTGGGCGGCGGGGGGGCCTACAATGAGCAGTTCTTC.

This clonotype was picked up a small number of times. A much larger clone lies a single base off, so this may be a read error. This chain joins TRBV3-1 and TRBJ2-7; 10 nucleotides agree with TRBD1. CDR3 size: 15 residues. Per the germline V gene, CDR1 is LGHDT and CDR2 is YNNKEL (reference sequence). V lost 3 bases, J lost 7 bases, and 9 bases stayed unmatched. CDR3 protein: CASSQRGTGVNEQYF. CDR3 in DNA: TGTGCCAGCAGCCAGAGGGGGACAGGGGTCAATGAGCAGTACTTC.